Shown below are 8 T cell receptor beta chains from a single sample sequenced in a study of blood T cell repertoires in COVID-19. Libraries were prepared by immunoSEQ multiplex PCR; TCRdb keeps only in-frame clonotypes and omits some of them. The table shows about 670,000 clones, with 70% to 90% occurring only once. Sequencing was carried out using peripheral blood. These TCRs come from a woman younger than 30 with acute or convalescent COVID-19.

This rearrangement joins TRBV19 to TRBJ1-5, with TRBD1 matching 8 bases. The J segment lost 5 bases and the V segment lost 4 bases, leaving 7 bases of the junction unmatched. The CDR3 has 15 amino acids. Germline V gene lookup returns CDR1 LNHDA and CDR2 SQIVND (reference sequence). CDR3 amino acids: CASSSQGAVYQPQHF. CDR3 DNA: TGTGCCAGTAGTAGCCAGGGGGCGGTTTATCAGCCCCAGCATTTT.

The chain recombines TRBV2 with TRBJ2-7; TRBD1 matches 11 bases. Germline V gene sequence: CDR1 SNHLY, CDR2 FYNNEI. The length of the CDR3 is 15 residues. J was trimmed by 3 bases and V by 5 bases; bases with no gene match: 6. In DNA form, the CDR3 reads TGTGCCAGCAGTACAGGACAGGGGGCCCACTACGAGCAGTACTTC. Translating it yields CASSTGQGAHYEQYF.

The chain has TRBV5-1 and TRBJ2-1; 10 positions agree with TRBD2. CDR3 size: 15 residues. V trimming: 1 base; J trimming: 8 bases; junction bases outside the gene matches: 6. Germline assignment: CDR1 SGHRS and CDR2 YFSETQ. The CDR3 spells CASSLQRGGLDEQFF. The DNA of the CDR3 is TGCGCCAGCAGCTTGCAGCGGGGGGGCTTGGATGAGCAGTTCTTC.

Worth noting for this clone: Other DNA variants within this sample encode the same CDR3. V is TRBV4-1 and J is TRBJ1-1; D remains unclear. Trimming removed 1 base from V and 2 bases from J, with 8 bases in between. Per germline, CDR1 MGHRA and CDR2 YSYEKL. The CDR3 totals 14 residues. The CDR3 is CASSQGPGNTEAFF. The CDR3 DNA reads TGCGCCAGCAGCCAAGGACCGGGAAACACTGAAGCTTTCTTT.

CDR3 residues: CASSPQGATGNTIYF. CDR3 in DNA: TGTGCCAGCTCACCACAAGGGGCCACTGGAAACACCATATATTTT. The chain uses TRBV18 and TRBJ1-3, with a tentative D call TRBD1 (5 bases). The germline V gene has CDR1 KGHSH and CDR2 LQKENI. Trimming left V 1 base short and J 2 bases short, with 9 bases between. The CDR3 length is 15 residues.

The chain carries TRBV6-5 and TRBJ1-3; 8 bases align to TRBD1. From germline, CDR1 is MNHEY and CDR2 SVGAGI. V was clipped by 6 bases and J by 2 bases; unmatched bases: 3. CDR3 length: 14 amino acids. CDR3 DNA sequence: TGTGCCAGCAGACCGGACAGGGCTGGAAACACCATATATTTT. This gives the protein CASRPDRAGNTIYF.

In this sample, this clone turned up once. The J gene is TRBJ1-1, the V gene TRBV6-5; D possibly corresponds to TRBD1 (5 bases). Germline V lookup: CDR1 MNHEY, CDR2 SVGAGI. There are 14 residues in the CDR3. V dropped 4 bases and J dropped 0 bases, with 9 bases sitting between them. The CDR3 spells CASSWRQMNTEAFF. The CDR3 DNA sequence: TGTGCCAGCAGTTGGCGACAGATGAACACTGAAGCTTTCTTT.

The CDR3 region has the DNA TGCAGCGTTGCCCCAAGTCAGTCCCCCTATGGCTACACCTTC. This codes for CSVAPSQSPYGYTF. The genes are TRBV29-1 and TRBJ1-2; no definite D call. The V gene lost 4 bases and the J gene lost 4 bases, with 16 bases spanning the gap. CDR3 length: 14 amino acids. Germline V gives CDR1 SQVTM, CDR2 ANQGSEA.